These T cell receptor beta chains were read from a single sample in a study of blood T cell repertoires in COVID-19. TCRdb's copy holds only in-frame clones and misses some; the assay was immunoSEQ multiplex PCR. The sample lists approximately 200,000 clones, 84% seen once, with 2% to 2.5% in the top ten. Sequenced material: peripheral blood. The receptor set was obtained from a woman aged 55-70 years with acute or convalescent COVID-19. Each CDR3 is given with its conserved first and last residue. The order of the fields is J gene, CDR3 length, V gene, CDR3 protein.

>TRBJ2-1|15|TRBV3-1/TRBV3-2
CASSQDLWQGNEQFF
>TRBJ1-5|14|TRBV28
CASTTVNSNQPQHF
>TRBJ2-1|14|TRBV2
CATLRAGGLYEQFF
>TRBJ2-2|18|TRBV7-2
CASSLVGGLAGSAGELFF
>TRBJ1-1|14|TRBV9
CASSASSGSTEAFF
>TRBJ2-2|16|TRBV7-9
CASSARTSGNTGELFF
>TRBJ2-5|13|TRBV6-2/TRBV6-3
CASSYGQYETQYF
>TRBJ2-7|14|TRBV30
CAWSLPRTEYEQYF
>TRBJ2-3|13|TRBV10-3
CAISEGPEGTQYF
>TRBJ2-7|15|TRBV21-1
CASSRDRGGPYEQYF
>TRBJ1-1|14|TRBV3-1/TRBV3-2
CASSQVTGNTEAFF
>TRBJ1-1|14|TRBV18
CASSPRRENTEAFF
>TRBJ2-2|15|TRBV10-3
CAISERDSRIGELFF
>TRBJ1-2|14|TRBV30
CAWSQQGPNYGYTF
>TRBJ1-2|14|TRBV7-2
CASSPTQGTYGYTF
>TRBJ1-1|15|TRBV10-3
CATSLGSRSGTEAFF
>TRBJ1-3|14|TRBV6-5
CASGATASGNTIYF
>TRBJ2-7|15|TRBV3-1/TRBV3-2
CASSPTPAGRTEQYF
>TRBJ1-1|13|TRBV30
CAWKQDSNTEAFF
>TRBJ2-1|11|TRBV28
CASRGPGEQFF
>TRBJ1-2|12|TRBV6-1
CASSEGRYGYTF
>TRBJ2-5|13|TRBV6-5
CASRQGLQETQYF
>TRBJ2-5|13|TRBV30
CAWSSGMEETQYF
>TRBJ2-5|16|TRBV23-1
CASSPQGKGYRETQYF
>TRBJ1-2|14|TRBV19
CASSLTGAGYGYTF
>TRBJ2-1|13|TRBV9
CASSVSGANEQFF
>TRBJ1-4|16|TRBV6-5
CASSYSAGRGNEKLFF
>TRBJ1-5|15|TRBV6-5
CASNKSDRGNQPQHF
>TRBJ2-4|13|TRBV9
CASSGTDKNIQYF
>TRBJ1-1|14|TRBV3-1/TRBV3-2
CASRGGEGGTEAFF
>TRBJ1-4|13|TRBV27
CASRTGTNEKLFF
>TRBJ1-4|14|TRBV2
CASSEVRGTEKLFF
>TRBJ1-1|14|TRBV2
CASSDGRLNTEAFF
>TRBJ1-5|14|TRBV3-1/TRBV3-2
CASSLGQGNQPQHF
>TRBJ1-3|16|TRBV4-2
CASSQDFGFSGNTIYF
>TRBJ1-5|15|TRBV19
CASSRAQGLYQPQHF
>TRBJ1-3|15|TRBV7-6
CASILGPGSGNTIYF
>TRBJ2-5|14|TRBV5-1
CASSLVGPGETQYF
>TRBJ2-3|14|TRBV7-3
CASSSGTSSDTQYF
>TRBJ2-5|14|TRBV5-1
CASSARDREATQYF
>TRBJ2-2|14|TRBV4-1
CASSQGRGPSELFF
>TRBJ2-3|16|TRBV3-1/TRBV3-2
CASSQDLAGGTDTQYF
>TRBJ1-2|13|TRBV6-5
CASEEGSNYGYTF
>TRBJ2-5|15|TRBV5-4
CASSFSGGALRTQYF
>TRBJ1-6|12|TRBV27
CASSFPRGPLHF
>TRBJ1-2|13|TRBV27
CASSLSQASGYTF
>TRBJ1-6|15|TRBV9
CASSPGGTGNSPLHF
>TRBJ2-7|15|TRBV5-1
CASSFGQGAAYEQYF
>TRBJ1-1|14|TRBV3-1/TRBV3-2
CASSDRTTNTEAFF
>TRBJ1-5|13|TRBV7-8
CASSLATAQPQHF
>TRBJ1-2|14|TRBV7-2
CASSLEGTVLGYTF